Listed here are 20 T cell receptor beta chains from one sample, sequenced in a study of T-cell reconstitution after alpha-beta-depleted transplantation in children. For TCRbeta, the library was prepared with unique molecular identifiers. Via MiXCR, TCRdb re-called the PCR reads, giving one row per CDR3 protein. The sample carries hundreds of thousands of distinct CDR3 sequences, 16% recorded once. The specimen was PBMCs, mostly from graft donor cells, collected 360 days after TCRalphabeta/CD19-depleted stem cell transplant. The receptors shown here come from a male patient between 10 and 17 years old who had a stem cell transplant for acute lymphoblastic leukemia, so the T cells may come from the graft donor.

This clonotype was recorded at least ten times. This chain joins TRBV12-3 or TRBV12-4 and TRBJ1-4, with D possibly being TRBD1 (5 bases). The CDR3 length is 15 residues. Trimming cost V 5 bases and J 8 bases, with 18 bases left between them. The chain's CDR3 is CASSRTPIRDEKLFF. The CDR3, as DNA: TGTGCCAGCAGTAGGACGCCAATCCGGGACGAAAAACTGTTTTTT.

This sequence joins TRBV15 and TRBJ1-4; D not resolved. Trimming shortened V by 6 bases and J by 4 bases, and 15 bases separated the two germline ends. Looked up from germline, CDR1 is LNHNV and CDR2 is YYDKDF (reference sequence). The CDR3 spans 15 residues. CDR3 bases: TGTGCCACCAGTCATTTAGGACCGAGTAATGAAAAACTGTTTTTT. This codes for CATSHLGPSNEKLFF.

The sample holds many counts of this clonotype. This chain uses TRBV12-3 or TRBV12-4 with TRBJ2-1; a weak D match, TRBD1 (6 bases). V lost 3 bases and J 10 bases, leaving 13 bases between the germline ends. The CDR3 is 13 residues long. The DNA of the CDR3 is TGTGCCAGCAGTTTCGCCTCTACAGGGGAGCAGTTCTTC. Protein sequence: CASSFASTGEQFF.

V gene TRBV29-1 combines with J gene TRBJ1-5; D gene uncertain. Germline CDR1 reads SQVTM; CDR2 reads ANQGSEA. Trimming left V 6 bases short and J 4 bases short, with 13 bases between. This CDR3 contains 13 residues. CDR3: CSVKDQANQPQHF. The CDR3 DNA reads as TGCAGCGTAAAAGACCAGGCAAATCAGCCCCAGCATTTT.

This clonotype occurred many times. This sequence joins TRBV4-1 and TRBJ1-1, with D unresolved. This CDR3 is 8 amino acids long. V was pared by 10 bases and J by 10 bases, with 7 bases between. Germline V gene data show CDR1 as MGHRA and CDR2 as YSYEKL. In DNA form, the CDR3 reads TGCGCCAAAATAGTAGCTTTCTTT. Encoded protein: CAKIVAFF.

In its sample, this clonotype was seen a few times. The chain has TRBV12-3 or TRBV12-4 and TRBJ2-3; D could derive from TRBD1 or TRBD2 (5 bases each). This CDR3 region has 15 residues. V dropped 1 base and J dropped 3 bases, with 11 bases sitting between them. The CDR3: CASSLGLRGTDTQYF. The CDR3 DNA reads as TGTGCCAGCAGTTTAGGGTTGAGGGGTACAGATACGCAGTATTTT.

The CDR3 protein is CASNYRVYNEQFF. CDR3 sequence (DNA): TGTGCCAGCAACTACAGGGTCTACAATGAGCAGTTCTTC. This chain uses TRBV2 with TRBJ2-1; a weak D match, TRBD1 (6 bases). CDR3 size: 13 residues. Germline assignment: CDR1 SNHLY and CDR2 FYNNEI. With 7 bases removed from V and 3 bases from J, the gap between germline ends came to 10 bases.

This clonotype was seen only a few times. The chain links TRBV5-5 to TRBJ2-2; 8 nucleotides agree with TRBD1. There are 15 residues in the CDR3. The junction had 4 bases not matched to a gene; V was cut back by 0 bases and J by 6 bases. Germline loops: CDR1 SGHKS, CDR2 YYEKEE (reference sequence). CDR3 in DNA: TGTGCCAGCAGCTTGGGGACAGGGATTCCCGGGGAGCTGTTTTTT. It codes for CASSLGTGIPGELFF.

This clonotype was counted at least ten times. V usage is TRBV7-3 and J usage is TRBJ2-7; no definite D call. Between the trimmed V and J ends, which lost 3 bases and 2 bases, there was a span of 14 bases. Germline V gives CDR1 SGHTA, CDR2 FQGTGA. This CDR3 spans 15 amino acids. CDR3 amino acids: CASSLRPSGTYEQYF. CDR3 sequence (DNA): TGTGCCAGCAGCTTGCGACCTTCAGGCACCTACGAGCAGTACTTC.

This clonotype showed up just a few times. V and J are TRBV5-1 and TRBJ2-5; D might be TRBD2 (5 bases). The germline V gene has CDR1 SGHRS and CDR2 YFSETQ. The CDR3 has 13 residues. The V end lost 3 bases, the J end lost 5 bases, and 11 bases lay between the germline ends. The CDR3 coding sequence is TGCGCCAGCAGCTGGGAGCGCGGGGAGACCCAGTACTTC. This codes for CASSWERGETQYF.

This sequence joins TRBV5-1 and TRBJ1-2; a possible D gene is TRBD1 (5 bases). The ends were cut back, 1 base at V and 5 bases at J, with 12 bases in the middle. This CDR3 spans 14 amino acids. Germline V gene sequence: CDR1 SGHRS, CDR2 YFSETQ. CDR3 sequence reads: CASSLLGQIYGYTF. CDR3 coding DNA: TGCGCCAGCAGCTTGTTAGGACAAATATATGGCTACACCTTC.

This clonotype came up a few times. The gene calls are TRBV27 and TRBJ2-3; tentative D call: TRBD1 (6 bases). The CDR3 runs to 14 residues. Per germline, CDR1 MNHEY and CDR2 SMNVEV (reference sequence). The V gene lost 5 bases and the J gene lost 0 bases, with 9 bases spanning the gap. The CDR3 loop reads CASSVTGSTDTQYF. Here the CDR3 DNA reads TGTGCCAGCAGTGTGACAGGAAGCACAGATACGCAGTATTTT.

The DNA for the CDR3 is TGCGCCAGCAGCTTCCAGGGACTAGCAAAAGAGACCCAGTACTTC. It is translated as CASSFQGLAKETQYF. The chain links TRBV5-1 to TRBJ2-5; 9 positions agree with TRBD2. The V segment lost 2 bases and the J segment 3 bases; nucleotides outside the gene matches: 5. This CDR3 is 15 amino acids long. The germline V gene has CDR1 SGHRS and CDR2 YFSETQ.

The V and J genes are TRBV5-6 and TRBJ2-7; perhaps TRBD2 as D (6 bases). V lost 2 bases to trimming and J lost 3 bases, with 12 bases between them. The V gene's germline CDR1 is SGHDT and CDR2 YYEEEE. CDR3 length: 14 residues. The CDR3 reads CASSFGTPVYEQYF. In DNA form, the CDR3 reads TGTGCCAGCAGCTTCGGGACTCCGGTCTACGAGCAGTACTTC.

With regard to this clonotype: A read error is possible here, since a much larger clone lies one base away. The chain uses TRBV6-4 and TRBJ2-2; D perhaps matches TRBD2 (6 bases). Germline V gene sequence: CDR1 MRHNA, CDR2 SNTAGT. The V and J ends lost 10 bases and 6 bases respectively, with 27 bases between them. The CDR3 runs 17 residues. CDR3: CATTTPRWEVDAGELFF. CDR3 nucleotides: TGTGCCACCACAACACCCCGGTGGGAGGTGGACGCCGGGGAGCTGTTTTTT.

This chain uses TRBV12-5 with TRBJ1-6; D possibly corresponds to TRBD1 (5 bases). Germline V gene sequence: CDR1 LGHNT, CDR2 FRNRAP. Trimming shortened V by 3 bases and J by 6 bases, and 9 bases separated the two germline ends. This CDR3 is built from 14 residues. Here the CDR3 reads CASGLSGTNSPLHF. The CDR3 nucleotides are TGTGCTAGTGGTTTATCAGGGACTAATTCACCCCTCCACTTT.

The J gene is TRBJ1-3, the V gene TRBV29-1; D is unclear. The V end was cut by 6 bases, the J end by 2 bases, with 11 bases between. Germline loops: CDR1 SQVTM, CDR2 ANQGSEA. This CDR3 region has 13 residues. The CDR3 DNA reads as TGCAGCGTGCGACGTGGGACTGGAAACACCATATATTTT. Protein sequence: CSVRRGTGNTIYF.

This clonotype has at least ten counts. V and J are TRBV7-3 and TRBJ2-7; TRBD2 might be the D (6 bases). Per the germline V gene, CDR1 is SGHTA and CDR2 is FQGTGA. Trimming cost V 4 bases and J 4 bases, with 20 bases left between them. The CDR3 is 16 amino acids. CDR3 sequence reads: CASSWGLYCRLYEQYF. In DNA, the CDR3 is TGTGCCAGCAGCTGGGGACTTTACTGCCGACTATACGAGCAGTACTTC.

Only a few counts were recorded for this clonotype. This rearrangement joins TRBV5-1 to TRBJ2-3, with TRBD2 matching 10 bases. Germline assignment: CDR1 SGHRS and CDR2 YFSETQ. V lost 1 base to trimming and J lost 2 bases; unmatched junction nucleotides: 19. The CDR3 spans 21 residues. The CDR3 region is CASSLTPSGRGVLTHTDTQYF. Here the CDR3 DNA reads TGCGCCAGCAGCTTGACCCCTAGCGGGAGAGGGGTCCTCACTCACACAGATACGCAGTATTTT.

The genes are TRBV7-9 and TRBJ2-1; no definite D call. The germline CDR1 and CDR2 sequences are SEHNR and FQNEAQ (reference sequence). This CDR3 region has 12 residues. Trimming took 3 bases from V and 9 from J, leaving 9 bases between them. The CDR3 spells CASSLPSIEQFF. The CDR3 coding sequence is TGTGCCAGCAGCTTGCCCAGCATTGAGCAGTTCTTC.